This entry concerns a single TCR beta chain. This clonotype was recorded a few times. This receptor's antigen is unknown. Base qualities are not at hand, and no much larger clone is one base apart. The record originates from a study of CD8 T cells in ankylosing spondylitis (dated by TCRdb to between 2016 and 2019). For the study in its entirety: To find TCR variants linked to disease, the study profiled T cell receptor beta repertoires in ankylosing spondylitis patients and healthy donors. The full study cohort was made up of about 25 ankylosing spondylitis patients and some 100 healthy donors. Samples of peripheral blood were taken, and for ankylosing spondylitis patients, synovial fluid was collected as well.

For sequencing, an Illumina HiSeq 2500 was employed. Quantitative 5'-RACE with molecular barcodes was used to prepare TCR beta libraries. Regarding the original processing steps: To identify disease-linked TCR variants, a new computational method was used, one built on a probabilistic model of VDJ rearrangement. The public reads were quality trimmed at Q25 with fastp and then assembled into clones with MiXCR by TCRdb, keeping productive beta chains. Rows matching on CDR3 protein sequence are summarized as one entry with the most common DNA and genes. TCRdb, rather than the study authors, made the V and J calls. This sample comprises 750,000 to 850,000 distinct CDR3 sequences, approximately 12% of them detected only once. Of the sample, approximately 0.5% falls within the top ten clones. According to the germline V gene, CDR1 reads LGHNT and CDR2 reads FRNRAP. The trim is 0 bases for V and 9 bases for J, with a gap of 15 bases between the germline ends. Its CDR3 holds 15 amino acids, cysteine through phenylalanine. Just CDR3 DNA is preserved here, 45 bases in frame from base 1.

Study-wide findings and limitations: The disease-linked clones had a CD8+ phenotype and were found at relatively low frequencies in peripheral blood. Blood from ankylosing spondylitis patients appeared to be characterized by a TCR beta motif made up of several highly homologous amino acid variants. The disease-linked clones were reported as significantly enriched in matched synovial fluid samples from ankylosing spondylitis patients. Some TCR beta motif variants had previously been reported in synovial fluid and blood of reactive arthritis patients, which suggested common disease-initiation mechanisms.

This receptor was obtained from a male donor with ankylosing spondylitis. The sequenced sample consisted of blood, either unsorted or a sorted T cell fraction (not recorded which). The V and J segments used are TRBV12-5 and TRBJ2-1; the D gene is unclear. The sequenced DNA is TGTGCTAGTGGTTTGGTTGACCGATCCGTTATTGAGCAGTTCTTC. Translated, this is CASGLVDRSVIEQFF.